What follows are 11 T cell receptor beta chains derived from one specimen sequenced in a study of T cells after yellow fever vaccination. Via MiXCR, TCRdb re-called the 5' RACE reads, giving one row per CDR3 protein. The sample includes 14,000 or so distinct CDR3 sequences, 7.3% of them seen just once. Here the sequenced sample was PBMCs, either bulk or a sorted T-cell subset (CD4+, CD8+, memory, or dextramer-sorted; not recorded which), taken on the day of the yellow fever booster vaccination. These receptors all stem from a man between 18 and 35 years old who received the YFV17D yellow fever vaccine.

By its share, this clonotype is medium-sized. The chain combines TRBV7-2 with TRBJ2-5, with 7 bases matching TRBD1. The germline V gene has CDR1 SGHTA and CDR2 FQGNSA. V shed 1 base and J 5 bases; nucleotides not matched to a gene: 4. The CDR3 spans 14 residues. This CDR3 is CASSLGAGGETQYF. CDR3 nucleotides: TGTGCCAGCAGCTTAGGGGCAGGGGGTGAGACCCAGTACTTC.

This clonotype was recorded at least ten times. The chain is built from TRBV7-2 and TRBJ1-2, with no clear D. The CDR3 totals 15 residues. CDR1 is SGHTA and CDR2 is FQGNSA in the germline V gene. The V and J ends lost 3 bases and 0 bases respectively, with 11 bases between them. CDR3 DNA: TGTGCCAGCAGCTTCGGAGCGGACCCTAACTATGGCTACACCTTC. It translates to CASSFGADPNYGYTF.

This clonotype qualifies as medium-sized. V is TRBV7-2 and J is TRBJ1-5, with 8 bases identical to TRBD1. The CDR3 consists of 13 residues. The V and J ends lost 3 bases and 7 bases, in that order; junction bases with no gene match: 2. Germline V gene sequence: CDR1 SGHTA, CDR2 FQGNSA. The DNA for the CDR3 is TGTGCCAGCAGCTTGACAGGGGAACAGCCCCAGCATTTT. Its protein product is CASSLTGEQPQHF.

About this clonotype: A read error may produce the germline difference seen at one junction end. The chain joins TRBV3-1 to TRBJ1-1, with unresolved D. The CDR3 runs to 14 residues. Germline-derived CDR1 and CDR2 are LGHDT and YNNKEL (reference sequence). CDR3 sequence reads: CSSSQFLGISEAFF. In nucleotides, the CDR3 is TGTTCCAGCAGCCAATTCCTTGGGATCTCTGAAGCTTTCTTT.

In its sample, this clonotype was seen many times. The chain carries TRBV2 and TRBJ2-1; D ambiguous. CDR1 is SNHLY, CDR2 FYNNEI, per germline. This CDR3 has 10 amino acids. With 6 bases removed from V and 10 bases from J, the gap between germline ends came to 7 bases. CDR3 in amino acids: CASRFREQFF. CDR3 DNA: TGTGCCAGCAGATTTAGGGAGCAGTTCTTC.

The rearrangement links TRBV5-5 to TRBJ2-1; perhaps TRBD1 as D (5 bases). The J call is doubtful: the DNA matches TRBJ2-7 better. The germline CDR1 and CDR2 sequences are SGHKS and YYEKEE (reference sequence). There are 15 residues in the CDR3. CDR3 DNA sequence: TGTGCCAGCAGCTTCGTGGGGCAGGTTGTCTACGAGCAGTACTTC. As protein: CASSFVGQVVYEQYF.

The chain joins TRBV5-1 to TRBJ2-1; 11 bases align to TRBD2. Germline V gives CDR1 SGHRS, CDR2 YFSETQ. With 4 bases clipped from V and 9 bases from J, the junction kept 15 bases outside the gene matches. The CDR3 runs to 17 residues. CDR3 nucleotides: TGCGCCAGCAGCAACGTAGGGCCTAGCGGGAGGATAGGTGAGCAGTTCTTC. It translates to CASSNVGPSGRIGEQFF.

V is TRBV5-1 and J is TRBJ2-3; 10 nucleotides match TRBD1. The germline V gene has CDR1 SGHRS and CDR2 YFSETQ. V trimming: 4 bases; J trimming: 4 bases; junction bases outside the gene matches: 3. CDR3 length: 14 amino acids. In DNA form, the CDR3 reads TGCGCCAGCAGCGAGACAGGGGGCTCAGATACGCAGTATTTT. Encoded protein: CASSETGGSDTQYF.

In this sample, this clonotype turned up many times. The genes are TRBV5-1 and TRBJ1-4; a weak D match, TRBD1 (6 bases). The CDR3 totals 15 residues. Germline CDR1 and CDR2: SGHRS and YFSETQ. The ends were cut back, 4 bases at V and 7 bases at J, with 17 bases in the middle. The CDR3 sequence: CASSLGGGRTEKLFF. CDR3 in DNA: TGCGCCAGCAGCCTCGGAGGGGGGCGGACTGAAAAACTGTTTTTT.

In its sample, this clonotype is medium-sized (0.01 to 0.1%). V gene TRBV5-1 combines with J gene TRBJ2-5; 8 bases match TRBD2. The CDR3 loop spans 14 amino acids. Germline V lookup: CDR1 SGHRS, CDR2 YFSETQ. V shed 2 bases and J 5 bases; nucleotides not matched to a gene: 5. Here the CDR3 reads CASSLAGARETQYF. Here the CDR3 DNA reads TGCGCCAGCAGCTTAGCGGGGGCCAGGGAGACCCAGTACTTC. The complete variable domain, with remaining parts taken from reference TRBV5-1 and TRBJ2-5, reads KAGVTQTPRYLIKTRGQQVTLSCSPISGHRSVSWYQQTPGQGLQFLFEYFSETQRNKGNFPGRFSGRQFSNSRSEMNVSTLELGDSALYLCASSLAGARETQYFGPGTRLLVL.

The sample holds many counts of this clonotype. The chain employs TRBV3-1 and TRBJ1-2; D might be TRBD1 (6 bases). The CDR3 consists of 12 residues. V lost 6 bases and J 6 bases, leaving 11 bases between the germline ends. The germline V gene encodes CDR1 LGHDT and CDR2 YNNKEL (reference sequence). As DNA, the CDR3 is TGTGCCAGCAGTAACACAGGGAATGGCTACACCTTC. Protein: CASSNTGNGYTF.